This T cell receptor beta chain was sequenced for a study of T cells in Graves' hyperthyroidism and ophthalmopathy. Turning to the study itself: At initial diagnosis, before any treatment had begun, peripheral blood was obtained.

CDR1 and CDR2 (germline): SGHRS, YFSETQ. Trimming stripped 1 base from V and 0 bases from J, with 13 bases between. The CDR3 spans 16 residues. An absence of ophthalmopathy progression within 18 months meant stable Graves' hyperthyroidism. RNA transcripts were the template for amplifying TCR beta CDR3 regions. HTBI primers were the set used in a first-round RT-PCR of the TCR CDR3. Via MiXCR, TCRdb re-called the multiplex PCR reads, giving one row per CDR3 protein. The table lists under 400,000 distinct CDR3 sequences, about 20% of them singletons, with under 55% in the top ten. This clonotype has just a few counts.

This clonotype was obtained from a woman aged 45 to 65 with Graves' hyperthyroidism. Sequenced: blood. The chain couples TRBV5-1 to TRBJ1-1; possible D gene TRBD1, 6 bases. The CDR3 loop reads CASSLITGSVNTEAFF. The CDR3 nucleotides read TGCGCCAGCAGCTTGATTACAGGGAGTGTGAACACTGAAGCTTTCTTT.